These 5 T cell receptor beta chains share one sample of origin, sequenced in a study of response to subunit inactivated influenza vaccine. TCRdb passed the RT-PCR reads through MiXCR, listing each CDR3 protein once. The sample holds hundreds of thousands of distinct CDR3 sequences; about an eighth are singletons and the top ten take 9.5% to 13%. Specimen: PBMCs from blood, collected on the day of vaccination. These receptors were collected from a man between 45 and 60 years old who received an inactivated influenza vaccine.

J is TRBJ2-7 and V is TRBV7-2, with 7 bases matching TRBD2. The CDR3 runs to 14 residues. The J segment lost 3 bases and the V segment lost 6 bases, leaving 8 bases of the junction unmatched. The germline gives CDR1 SGHTA, CDR2 FQGNSA. The CDR3 bases are TGTGCCAGCAGTCTAAGGAGCGGGGACTACGAGCAGTACTTC. Protein sequence: CASSLRSGDYEQYF.

This clonotype occurred many times. The V and J genes are TRBV20-1 and TRBJ2-5, with 8 bases lining up with TRBD1. The trim removed 1 base at V and 4 bases at J, leaving 8 bases unmatched. Per germline, CDR1 DFQATT and CDR2 SNEGSKA (reference sequence). The CDR3 loop spans 15 amino acids. CDR3 protein: CSARGTGRVGETQYF. The CDR3 DNA follows: TGCAGTGCTAGAGGGACAGGGCGGGTAGGAGAGACCCAGTACTTC.

The chain employs TRBV20-1 and TRBJ2-5; 12 nucleotides match TRBD2. The CDR3 sequence is 16 residues long. Germline lookup yields CDR1 DFQATT and CDR2 SNEGSKA (reference sequence). Trimming cost V 1 base and J 2 bases; bases outside gene matches: 5. The chain's CDR3 is CSARGLAGVTQETQYF. The CDR3 DNA reads as TGCAGTGCTAGAGGACTAGCGGGAGTCACACAAGAGACCCAGTACTTC.

This chain connects TRBV20-1 to TRBJ1-2; weak D call: TRBD1 (6 bases). Germline lookup yields CDR1 DFQATT and CDR2 SNEGSKA (reference sequence). The CDR3 runs to 15 residues. Trimming took off 2 bases at V and 2 bases at J, with 15 bases between the two ends. CDR3 DNA sequence: TGCAGTGCTAGACACTCACAGGGTAGCAACTATGGCTACACCTTC. It codes for CSARHSQGSNYGYTF.

This clonotype occurred many times. The rearrangement links TRBV3-1 to TRBJ2-7; TRBD2 aligns across 7 bases. Looked up from germline, CDR1 is LGHDT and CDR2 is YNNKEL (reference sequence). The V gene end was trimmed by 5 bases and the J gene end by 2 bases; junction bases not matched to a gene: 9. The CDR3 runs 15 residues. For the CDR3, the DNA is TGTGCCAGCAGCAGTCAGCGGGAACCTCCCTACGAGCAGTACTTC. This sequence encodes CASSSQREPPYEQYF.